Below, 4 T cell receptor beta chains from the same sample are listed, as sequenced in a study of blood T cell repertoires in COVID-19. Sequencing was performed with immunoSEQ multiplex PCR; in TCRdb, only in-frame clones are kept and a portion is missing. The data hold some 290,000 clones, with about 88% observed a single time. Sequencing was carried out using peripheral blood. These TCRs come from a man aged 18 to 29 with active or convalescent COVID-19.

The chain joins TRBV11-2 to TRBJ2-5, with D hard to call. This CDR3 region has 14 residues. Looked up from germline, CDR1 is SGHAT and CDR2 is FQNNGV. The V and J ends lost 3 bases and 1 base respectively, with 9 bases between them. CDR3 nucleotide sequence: TGTGCCAGCAGCTTGGAGTCTGTCCAAGAGACCCAGTACTTC. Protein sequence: CASSLESVQETQYF.

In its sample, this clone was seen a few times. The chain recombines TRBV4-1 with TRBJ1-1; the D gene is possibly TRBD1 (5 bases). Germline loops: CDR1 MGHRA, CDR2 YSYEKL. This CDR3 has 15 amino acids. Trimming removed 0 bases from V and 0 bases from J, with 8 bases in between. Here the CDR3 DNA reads TGCGCCAGCAGCCAAGAGGGGGGTATGAACACTGAAGCTTTCTTT. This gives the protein CASSQEGGMNTEAFF.

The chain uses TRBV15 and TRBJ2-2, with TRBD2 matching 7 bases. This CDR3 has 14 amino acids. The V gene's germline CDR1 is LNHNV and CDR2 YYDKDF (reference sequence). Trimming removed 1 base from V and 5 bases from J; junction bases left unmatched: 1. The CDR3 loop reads CATSRVGGTGELFF. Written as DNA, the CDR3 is TGTGCCACCAGCAGAGTGGGGGGGACCGGGGAGCTGTTTTTT.

In DNA, the CDR3 is TGTGCCATAGCTAGCCCGGACACCGGGGAGCTGTTTTTT. Translated: CAIASPDTGELFF. This sequence joins TRBV10-3 and TRBJ2-2; possible D gene TRBD2, 5 bases. Trimming stripped 9 bases from V and 3 bases from J, with 11 bases between. The length of the CDR3 is 13 residues. Germline V lookup: CDR1 ENHRY, CDR2 SYGVKD.